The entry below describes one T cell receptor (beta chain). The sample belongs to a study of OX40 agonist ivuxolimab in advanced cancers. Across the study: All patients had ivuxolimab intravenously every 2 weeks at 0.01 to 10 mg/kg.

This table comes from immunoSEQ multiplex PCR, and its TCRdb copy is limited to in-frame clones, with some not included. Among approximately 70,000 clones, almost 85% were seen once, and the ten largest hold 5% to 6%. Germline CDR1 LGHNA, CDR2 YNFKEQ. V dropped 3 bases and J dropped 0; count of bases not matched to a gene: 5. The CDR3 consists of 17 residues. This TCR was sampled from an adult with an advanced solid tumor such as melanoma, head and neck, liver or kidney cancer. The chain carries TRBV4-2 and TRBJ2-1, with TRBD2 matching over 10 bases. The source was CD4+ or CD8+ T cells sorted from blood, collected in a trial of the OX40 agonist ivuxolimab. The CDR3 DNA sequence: TGTGCCAGCAGCCAGGCAGCGGGAGGGAGCTCCTACAATGAGCAGTTCTTC. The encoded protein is CASSQAAGGSSYNEQFF.